This T cell receptor beta chain came from a study of metastatic and nonmetastatic thyroid tumors. Study summary: Patients with malignant and benign thyroid disease provided blood and tumor or nodule tissue, whose repertoires were compared.

The CDR3 runs to 14 residues. The germline V gene has CDR1 MGHRA and CDR2 YSYEKL. Trimming cost V 8 bases and J 3 bases; bases outside gene matches: 9. Findings of the study overall: In blood and tumor, TCR beta diversity was reportedly significantly higher in malignant thyroid tumors than in benign nodules.

Original data processing: The distant-metastasis classifier for papillary thyroid cancer was built from CDR3 differences across clinicopathological groups. Using MiXCR, TCRdb reanalyzed the PCR reads. The authors' filters were not applied to this entry. The sample contains 20,000 to 25,000 clones, about 20% of which appear only once. Thyroid surgery took place with no prior treatment in any patient. For this clone: Its antigen is as yet unknown. It may be a read error: a sequence one base away is much more abundant.

Sequencing was done on a sample of blood. The V and J genes are TRBV4-1 and TRBJ2-7; TRBD2 agrees at 8 bases. The source is a female donor with papillary thyroid cancer or a benign thyroid nodule (not recorded which). Some clones in this sample may be carry-over from other donors' samples. The CDR3 loop reads CASAGIAGIYEQYF. CDR3 coding DNA: TGCGCCAGCGCCGGGATAGCGGGGATCTACGAGCAGTACTTC.